This record looks at one TCR beta chain sequence and its context. Its antigen is not known. Germline V gene data show CDR1 as LGHNA and CDR2 as YNFKEQ. V shed 3 bases, J shed 1 base, and the junction held 7 bases outside the gene matches. CDR3 length: 17 amino acids. The entry originates in a study of identical twins. Study conclusions and caveats: Excess sharing by twins proved weaker in beta out-of-frame sequences.

The authors used template switching to add a universal primer site and gave cDNA unique molecular identifiers. TCRdb re-called the 5' RACE reads with MiXCR, one entry per CDR3 protein. The table lists about 890,000 distinct CDR3 sequences, roughly an eighth of them singletons. These sequences were also reported in another study, on yellow fever vaccine responses in identical twins. That report adds: The T cell response to vaccination in identical twins was reportedly partly convergent and partly personalized.

The chain uses TRBV4-2 and TRBJ2-3; 10 bases line up with TRBD2. This sequence was found in a young woman in good health. The sample consisted of PBMCs. CDR3 nucleotide sequence: TGTGCCAGCAGCCATCCCTTGGGGACTAGCGGCACAGATACGCAGTATTTT. Translation gives CASSHPLGTSGTDTQYF.